This is a list of T cell receptor beta chains from one sample in a study of CD8+ T cells in alopecia areata. Produced via immunoSEQ multiplex PCR; TCRdb's table is partial and in-frame only. The repertoire holds 160,000 or so clones, with roughly two thirds as singletons. The sequencing here drew on CD4+ T cells sorted from blood, taken at week 4, from a patient treated with tofacitinib. These receptors were taken from a human donor with alopecia areata. Each CDR3 is given with its conserved first and last residue. D genes are given only for firm matches. Clone size appears in some rows only: once, few, many, or a class for an expanded clone.

TRBV5-1	NA	TRBJ2-1	NA	CASSQNVGSEQFF	TGCGCCAGCAGCCAGAATGTGGGGAGTGAGCAGTTCTTC
TRBV9	NA	TRBJ1-3	NA	CASSVKEGGASGNTIYF	TGTGCCAGCAGCGTAAAGGAGGGGGGTGCCTCTGGAAACACCATATATTTT
TRBV4-1	NA	TRBJ2-1	few	CASSQDRGGEQFF	TGCGCCAGCAGCCAAGATCGGGGAGGCGAGCAGTTCTTC
TRBV11-2	NA	TRBJ2-7	NA	CASSFGWAGSNYEQYF	TGTGCCAGCAGCTTCGGGTGGGCAGGCTCCAACTACGAGCAGTACTTC
TRBV2	NA	TRBJ1-5	few	CASSDDPWQPQHF	TGTGCCAGCAGTGATGATCCGTGGCAGCCCCAGCATTTT
TRBV30	NA	TRBJ2-7	NA	CAWSLGVEQYF	TGTGCCTGGTCTCTCGGGGTTGAGCAGTACTTC
TRBV29-1	NA	TRBJ1-1	NA	CSASRGAEAFF	TGCAGCGCCTCCCGTGGAGCTGAAGCTTTCTTT
TRBV7-6	TRBD1	TRBJ1-5	NA	CASSSGQGDNQPQHF	TGTGCCAGCAGCTCGGGACAGGGTGACAATCAGCCCCAGCATTTT
TRBV4-2	NA	TRBJ1-5	few	CASSRNRDSNQPQHF	TGTGCCAGCAGCCGAAACAGGGATAGCAATCAGCCCCAGCATTTT
TRBV27	NA	TRBJ2-5	NA	CASSFRGRETQYF	TGTGCCAGCAGTTTTAGGGGGAGGGAGACCCAGTACTTC
TRBV6-6	TRBD1	TRBJ1-3	few	CASSYQQGTGDTIYF	TGTGCCAGCAGTTACCAACAGGGGACTGGAGACACCATATATTTT
TRBV11-1	NA	TRBJ2-1	few	CASSLVGDEQFF	TGTGCCAGCAGCTTAGTAGGGGATGAGCAGTTCTTC
TRBV10-3	NA	TRBJ2-5	few	CASGEQETQYF	TGTGCCTCGGGGGAGCAAGAGACCCAGTACTTC
TRBV7-8	NA	TRBJ2-4	many	CASSLAQASALAKNIQYF	TGTGCCAGCAGCTTAGCGCAGGCCTCGGCCCTAGCCAAAAACATTCAGTACTTC
TRBV30	NA	TRBJ1-5	NA	CAWSVQTNQPQHF	TGTGCCTGGAGTGTACAGACAAATCAGCCCCAGCATTTT
TRBV18	NA	TRBJ2-4	NA	CASSPLQGLAKNIQYF	TGTGCCAGCTCACCCTTACAGGGACTAGCCAAAAACATTCAGTACTTC
TRBV6-5	NA	TRBJ2-7	NA	CASRVTGEGEQYF	TGTGCCAGCAGAGTGACAGGGGAGGGCGAGCAGTACTTC
TRBV11-1	NA	TRBJ2-7	NA	CASSLAETGIYEQYF	TGTGCCAGCAGCTTAGCCGAAACAGGGATTTACGAGCAGTACTTC
TRBV2	NA	TRBJ1-5	NA	CASKKAVNQPQHF	TGTGCCAGCAAAAAGGCGGTGAATCAGCCCCAGCATTTT
TRBV2	NA	TRBJ1-2	NA	CASSEASGRDYGYTF	TGTGCCAGCAGTGAAGCTAGCGGGAGGGACTATGGCTACACCTTC
TRBV5-4	TRBD2	TRBJ2-5	few	CASSSGGASGGSGETQYF	TGTGCCAGCTCGAGTGGTGGTGCTAGCGGGGGCTCGGGGGAGACCCAGTACTTC
TRBV30	NA	TRBJ2-5	NA	CAWRLNQETQYF	TGTGCCTGGAGACTTAACCAAGAGACCCAGTACTTC
TRBV2	NA	TRBJ2-4	NA	CASSERRAPPGYIQYF	TGTGCCAGCAGTGAAAGGAGGGCCCCACCAGGGTACATTCAGTACTTC
TRBV29-1	NA	TRBJ2-3	NA	CSVWSQEADTQYF	TGCAGCGTTTGGTCGCAGGAGGCAGATACGCAGTATTTT
TRBV30	NA	TRBJ1-2	NA	CAWSVSWGYTF	TGTGCCTGGAGTGTGAGTTGGGGCTACACCTTC
TRBV4-1	NA	TRBJ1-2	few	CASSQPAGGDYGYTF	TGCGCCAGCAGCCAACCCGCGGGTGGGGATTATGGCTACACCTTC
TRBV29-1	TRBD1	TRBJ1-1	NA	CSVVGTGTLSSTEAFF	TGCAGCGTTGTAGGGACAGGAACACTGTCGAGCACTGAAGCTTTCTTT
TRBV30	NA	TRBJ1-2	NA	CAWTFTGTTYGYTF	TGTGCCTGGACATTCACCGGGACTACCTATGGCTACACCTTC
TRBV30	NA	TRBJ1-1	NA	CAWSLQPFTEAFF	TGTGCCTGGAGTTTACAGCCGTTCACTGAAGCTTTCTTT
TRBV19	NA	TRBJ1-5	NA	CASSTGTRDQPQHF	TGTGCCAGTAGTACCGGGACTAGAGATCAGCCCCAGCATTTT
TRBV11-2	NA	TRBJ2-3	NA	CASSQAGDTQYF	TGTGCCAGCAGCCAAGCAGGAGATACGCAGTATTTT
TRBV7-9	NA	TRBJ1-4	few	CASSSGGGDEKLFF	TGTGCCAGCAGCTCCGGAGGGGGTGATGAAAAACTGTTTTTT
TRBV5-1	TRBD2	TRBJ2-2	few	CASSTGLGESTGELFF	TGCGCCAGCAGCACGGGACTAGGGGAGTCCACCGGGGAGCTGTTTTTT
TRBV15	NA	TRBJ1-6	NA	CASRGGGSPLHF	TGTGCTTCAAGGGGTGGGGGCTCACCCCTCCACTTT
TRBV15	NA	TRBJ1-5	NA	CATSRADQPQHF	TGTGCCACCAGCAGAGCGGATCAGCCCCAGCATTTT
TRBV6-6	NA	TRBJ2-7	once	CASSYTVTPSYEQYF	TGTGCCAGCAGTTACACAGTGACCCCTTCCTACGAGCAGTACTTC
TRBV20-1	NA	TRBJ1-1	once	CSARQGNEAFF	TGCAGTGCTAGGCAGGGGAATGAAGCTTTCTTT
TRBV7-9	NA	TRBJ1-4	NA	CASSPRDGANEKLFF	TGTGCCAGCAGCCCTCGGGACGGAGCTAATGAAAAACTGTTTTTT
TRBV7-6	NA	TRBJ1-6	NA	CASSLNLEDNSPLHF	TGTGCCAGCAGCTTAAATCTAGAAGATAATTCACCCCTCCACTTT
TRBV30	NA	TRBJ2-5	few	CAWSVNTGPQYF	TGTGCCTGGAGTGTAAATACCGGGCCCCAGTACTTC
TRBV27	TRBD1	TRBJ1-6	few	CASSLDRESPLHF	TGTGCCAGCAGTCTCGACAGGGAGTCACCCCTCCACTTT
TRBV30	TRBD1	TRBJ2-3	few	CAWSITDRGSGTQYF	TGTGCCTGGAGTATCACTGACAGGGGAAGTGGTACGCAGTATTTT
TRBV29-1	NA	TRBJ1-5	NA	CSVPVPGTQEGQPQHF	TGCAGCGTCCCCGTCCCCGGGACACAAGAAGGTCAGCCCCAGCATTTT
TRBV18	NA	TRBJ1-1	NA	CASSPSMMNTEAFF	TGTGCCAGCTCACCCTCAATGATGAACACTGAAGCTTTCTTT
TRBV7-2	TRBD2	TRBJ2-3	NA	CASSSLGIAGGTDTQYF	TGTGCCAGCAGCTCCCTGGGGATAGCGGGGGGCACAGATACGCAGTATTTT
TRBV29-1	NA	TRBJ2-5	NA	CSVGGTAETQYF	TGCAGCGTTGGCGGGACGGCGGAGACCCAGTACTTC
TRBV5-6	NA	TRBJ1-2	NA	CASSRDYGYTF	TGTGCCAGCAGCCGGGACTATGGCTACACCTTC
TRBV27	NA	TRBJ1-1	NA	CASSFRKGLTEAFF	TGTGCCAGCAGTTTCCGTAAGGGGCTGACTGAAGCTTTCTTT
TRBV5-1	NA	TRBJ2-3	few	CASRPGATDTQYF	TGCGCCAGCAGACCGGGGGCCACAGATACGCAGTATTTT
TRBV19	NA	TRBJ1-1	few	CASSMMPGTEAFF	TGTGCCAGTAGTATGATGCCTGGGACTGAAGCTTTCTTT
TRBV5-6	NA	TRBJ2-4	NA	CASSFWASADIQYF	TGTGCCAGCAGCTTTTGGGCTAGCGCCGACATTCAGTACTTC
TRBV15	NA	TRBJ2-3	NA	CATGTWGADTQYF	TGTGCCACTGGGACCTGGGGCGCAGATACGCAGTATTTT
TRBV29-1	NA	TRBJ1-2	NA	CSVRATGNYGYTF	TGCAGCGTCAGGGCCACTGGGAACTATGGCTACACCTTC
TRBV29-1	TRBD2	TRBJ2-7	NA	CSVRLASYEQYF	TGCAGCGTGAGACTAGCCTCCTACGAGCAGTACTTC
TRBV30	TRBD1	TRBJ1-1	NA	CAWKDRPHTEAFF	TGTGCCTGGAAGGACAGGCCCCACACTGAAGCTTTCTTT
TRBV19	NA	TRBJ1-5	NA	CASGNQGRSNQPQHF	TGTGCCAGTGGCAATCAGGGAAGAAGCAATCAGCCCCAGCATTTT
TRBV29-1	NA	TRBJ2-3	once	CSVEDWETQYF	TGCAGCGTTGAGGACTGGGAGACGCAGTATTTT